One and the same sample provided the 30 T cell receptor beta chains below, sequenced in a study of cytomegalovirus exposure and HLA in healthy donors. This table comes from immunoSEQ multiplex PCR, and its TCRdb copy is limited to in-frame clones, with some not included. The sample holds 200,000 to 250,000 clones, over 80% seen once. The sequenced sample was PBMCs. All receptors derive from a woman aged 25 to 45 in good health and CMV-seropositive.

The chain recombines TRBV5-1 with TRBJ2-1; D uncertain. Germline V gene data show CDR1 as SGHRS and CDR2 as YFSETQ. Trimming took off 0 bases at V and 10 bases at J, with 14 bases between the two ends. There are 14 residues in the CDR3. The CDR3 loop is CASSLGGVRREQFF. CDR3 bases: TGCGCCAGCAGCTTGGGAGGTGTCCGAAGGGAGCAGTTCTTC.

CDR3 region: CASAGLAQNTGELFF. CDR3 coding DNA: TGTGCCAGCGCTGGACTAGCCCAAAACACCGGGGAGCTGTTTTTT. The chain couples TRBV2 to TRBJ2-2; TRBD2 aligns across 8 bases. Germline values: CDR1 SNHLY, CDR2 FYNNEI. The junction had 7 bases not matched to a gene; V was cut back by 8 bases and J by 2 bases. The length of the CDR3 is 15 residues.

Here the CDR3 DNA reads TGTGCCAGTAGTACCCCGGGACAGCCCGAATCGGGGAGCAATCAGCCCCAGCATTTT. Protein sequence: CASSTPGQPESGSNQPQHF. The genes are TRBV19 and TRBJ1-5, with 7 bases matching TRBD1. The CDR3 contains 19 residues. The germline V gene encodes CDR1 LNHDA and CDR2 SQIVND (reference sequence). Trimming at V came to 4 bases and at J to 1 base, leaving 16 bases not matched to a gene.

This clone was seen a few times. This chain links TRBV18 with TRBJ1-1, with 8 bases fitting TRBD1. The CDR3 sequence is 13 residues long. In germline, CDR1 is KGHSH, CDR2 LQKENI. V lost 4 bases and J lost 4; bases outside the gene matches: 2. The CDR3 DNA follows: TGTGCCAGCTCACGGACAGGGATCACTGAAGCTTTCTTT. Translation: CASSRTGITEAFF.

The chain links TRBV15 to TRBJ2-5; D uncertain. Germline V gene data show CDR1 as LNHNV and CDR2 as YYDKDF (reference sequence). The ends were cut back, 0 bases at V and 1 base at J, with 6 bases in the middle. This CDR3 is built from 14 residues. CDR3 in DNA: TGTGCCACCAGCAGAGATCTGGCCCAAGAGACCCAGTACTTC. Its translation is CATSRDLAQETQYF.

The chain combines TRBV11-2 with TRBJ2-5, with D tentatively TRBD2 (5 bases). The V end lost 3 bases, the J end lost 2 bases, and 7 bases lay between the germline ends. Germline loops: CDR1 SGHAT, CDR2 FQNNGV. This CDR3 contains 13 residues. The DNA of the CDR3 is TGTGCCAGCAGCTTTGAGGGTCAAGAGACCCAGTACTTC. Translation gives CASSFEGQETQYF. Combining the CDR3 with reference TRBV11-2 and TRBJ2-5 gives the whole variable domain EAGVAQSPRYKIIEKRQSVAFWCNPISGHATLYWYQQILGQGPKLLIQFQNNGVVDDSQLPKDRFSAERLKGVDSTLKIQPAKLEDSAVYLCASSFEGQETQYFGPGTRLLVL.

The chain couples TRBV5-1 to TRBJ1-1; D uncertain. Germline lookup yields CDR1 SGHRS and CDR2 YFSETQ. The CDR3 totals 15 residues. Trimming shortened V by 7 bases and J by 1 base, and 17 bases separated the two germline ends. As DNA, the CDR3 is TGCGCCAGCCAGAAGTCCCGGGGTGCGAACACTGAAGCTTTCTTT. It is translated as CASQKSRGANTEAFF.

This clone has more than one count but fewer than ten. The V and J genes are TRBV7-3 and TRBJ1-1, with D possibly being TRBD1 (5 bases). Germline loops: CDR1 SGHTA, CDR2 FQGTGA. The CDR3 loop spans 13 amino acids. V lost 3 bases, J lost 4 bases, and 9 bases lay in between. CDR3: CASSFSGATEAFF. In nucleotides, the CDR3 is TGTGCCAGCAGCTTTAGTGGGGCCACTGAAGCTTTCTTT.

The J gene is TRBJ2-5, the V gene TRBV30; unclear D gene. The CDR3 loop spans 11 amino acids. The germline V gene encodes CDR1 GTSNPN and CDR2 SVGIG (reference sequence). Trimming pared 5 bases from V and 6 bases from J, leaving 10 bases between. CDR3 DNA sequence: TGTGCCTGGTCTTTGCAGCAGACCCAGTACTTC. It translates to CAWSLQQTQYF.

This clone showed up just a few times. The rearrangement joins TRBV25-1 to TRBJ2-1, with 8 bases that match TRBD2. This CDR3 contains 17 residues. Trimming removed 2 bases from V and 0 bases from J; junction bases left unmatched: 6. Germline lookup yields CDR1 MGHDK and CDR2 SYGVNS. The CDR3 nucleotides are TGTGCCAGCAGTGAAAAGGGCGGGAGGCCCTCCTACAATGAGCAGTTCTTC. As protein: CASSEKGGRPSYNEQFF.

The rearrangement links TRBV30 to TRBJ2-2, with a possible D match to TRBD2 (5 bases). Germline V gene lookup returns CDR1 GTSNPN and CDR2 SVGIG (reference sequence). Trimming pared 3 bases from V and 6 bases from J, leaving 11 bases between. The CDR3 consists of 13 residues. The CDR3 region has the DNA TGTGCCTGGAGGGGAGCTAGCTCCGGGGAGCTGTTTTTT. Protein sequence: CAWRGASSGELFF.

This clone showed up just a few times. The CDR3 reads CASSQSQGGNTIYF. The DNA of the CDR3 is TGCGCCAGCAGTCAATCCCAGGGTGGAAACACCATATATTTT. The chain is built from TRBV23-1 and TRBJ1-3; a possible D gene is TRBD1 (5 bases). TRBV23-1 is assigned to the ORF class and has an uncertain function. The length of the CDR3 is 14 residues. V was pared by 0 bases and J by 3 bases, with 6 bases between.

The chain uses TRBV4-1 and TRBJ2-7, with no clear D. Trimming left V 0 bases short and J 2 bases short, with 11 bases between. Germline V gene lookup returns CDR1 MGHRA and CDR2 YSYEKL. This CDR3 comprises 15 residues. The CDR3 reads CASSQEKKGPYEQYF. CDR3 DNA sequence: TGCGCCAGCAGCCAAGAGAAGAAGGGCCCCTACGAGCAGTACTTC.

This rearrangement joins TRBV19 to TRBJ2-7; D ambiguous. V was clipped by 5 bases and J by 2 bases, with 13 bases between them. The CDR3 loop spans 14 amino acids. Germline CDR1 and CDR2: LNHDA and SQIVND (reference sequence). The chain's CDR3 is CASSPGPGTYEQYF. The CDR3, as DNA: TGTGCCAGTAGTCCCGGACCGGGCACCTACGAGCAGTACTTC.

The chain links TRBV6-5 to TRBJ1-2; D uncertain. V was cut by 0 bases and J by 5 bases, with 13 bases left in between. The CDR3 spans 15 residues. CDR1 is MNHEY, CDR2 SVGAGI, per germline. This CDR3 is CASSYSSMAGYGYTF. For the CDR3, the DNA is TGTGCCAGCAGTTACTCCTCGATGGCCGGGTATGGCTACACCTTC.

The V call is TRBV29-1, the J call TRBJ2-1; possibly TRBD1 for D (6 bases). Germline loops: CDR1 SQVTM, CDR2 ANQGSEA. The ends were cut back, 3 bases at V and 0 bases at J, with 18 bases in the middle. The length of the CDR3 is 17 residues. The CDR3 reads CSVDRDSAGDSYNEQFF. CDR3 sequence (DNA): TGCAGCGTTGACCGCGATTCTGCAGGGGACTCCTACAATGAGCAGTTCTTC.

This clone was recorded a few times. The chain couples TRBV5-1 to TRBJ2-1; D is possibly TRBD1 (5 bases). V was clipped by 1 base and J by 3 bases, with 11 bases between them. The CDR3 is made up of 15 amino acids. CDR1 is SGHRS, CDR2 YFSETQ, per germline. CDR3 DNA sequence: TGCGCCAGCAGCTTGACAGGAGTGGACTACAATGAGCAGTTCTTC. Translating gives CASSLTGVDYNEQFF. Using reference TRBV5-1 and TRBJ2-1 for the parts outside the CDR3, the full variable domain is KAGVTQTPRYLIKTRGQQVTLSCSPISGHRSVSWYQQTPGQGLQFLFEYFSETQRNKGNFPGRFSGRQFSNSRSEMNVSTLELGDSALYLCASSLTGVDYNEQFFGPGTRLTVL.

The CDR3 spells CSVETGGAETQYF. As DNA, the CDR3 is TGCAGCGTTGAAACAGGGGGCGCGGAGACCCAGTACTTC. The rearrangement links TRBV29-1 to TRBJ2-5; 9 positions agree with TRBD1. Germline CDR1 reads SQVTM; CDR2 reads ANQGSEA. The CDR3 runs 13 residues. The J segment lost 5 bases and the V segment lost 2 bases, leaving 3 bases of the junction unmatched.

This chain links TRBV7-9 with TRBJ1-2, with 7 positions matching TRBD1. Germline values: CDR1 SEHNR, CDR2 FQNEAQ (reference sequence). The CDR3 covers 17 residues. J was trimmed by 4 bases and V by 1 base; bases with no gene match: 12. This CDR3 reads CASSLGPYDRVSYGYTF. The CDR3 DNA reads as TGTGCCAGCAGCTTAGGGCCGTACGACAGGGTATCCTATGGCTACACCTTC.

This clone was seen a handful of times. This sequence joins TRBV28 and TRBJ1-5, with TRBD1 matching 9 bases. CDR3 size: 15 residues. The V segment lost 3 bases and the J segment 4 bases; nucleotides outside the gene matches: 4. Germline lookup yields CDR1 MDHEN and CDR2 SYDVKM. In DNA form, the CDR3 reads TGTGCCAGCAGTTTTGGGGACAGGGAAAATCAGCCCCAGCATTTT. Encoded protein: CASSFGDRENQPQHF.

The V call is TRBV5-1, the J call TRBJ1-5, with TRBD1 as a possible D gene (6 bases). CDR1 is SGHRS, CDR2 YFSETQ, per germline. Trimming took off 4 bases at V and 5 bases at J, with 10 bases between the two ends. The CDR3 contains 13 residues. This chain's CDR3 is CASSPQGDQPQHF. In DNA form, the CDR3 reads TGCGCCAGCAGCCCACAGGGTGATCAGCCCCAGCATTTT. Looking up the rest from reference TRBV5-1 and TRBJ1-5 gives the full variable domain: KAGVTQTPRYLIKTRGQQVTLSCSPISGHRSVSWYQQTPGQGLQFLFEYFSETQRNKGNFPGRFSGRQFSNSRSEMNVSTLELGDSALYLCASSPQGDQPQHFGDGTRLSIL.

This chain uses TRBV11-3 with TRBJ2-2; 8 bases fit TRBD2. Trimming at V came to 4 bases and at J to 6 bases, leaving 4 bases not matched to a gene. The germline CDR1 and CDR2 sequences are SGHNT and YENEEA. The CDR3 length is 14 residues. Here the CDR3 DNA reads TGTGCCAGCAGCTCCCGACTAGCGCCCGGGGAGCTGTTTTTT. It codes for CASSSRLAPGELFF. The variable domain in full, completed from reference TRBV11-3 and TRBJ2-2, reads EAGVVQSPRYKIIEKKQPVAFWCNPISGHNTLYWYLQNLGQGPELLIRYENEEAVDDSQLPKDRFSAERLKGVDSTLKIQPAELGDSAVYLCASSSRLAPGELFFGEGSRLTVL.

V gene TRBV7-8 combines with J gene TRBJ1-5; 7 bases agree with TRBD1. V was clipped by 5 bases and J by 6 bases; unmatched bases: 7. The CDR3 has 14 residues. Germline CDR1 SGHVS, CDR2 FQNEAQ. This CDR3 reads CASSTTGEAQPQHF. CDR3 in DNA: TGTGCCAGCAGCACCACAGGGGAAGCTCAGCCCCAGCATTTT.

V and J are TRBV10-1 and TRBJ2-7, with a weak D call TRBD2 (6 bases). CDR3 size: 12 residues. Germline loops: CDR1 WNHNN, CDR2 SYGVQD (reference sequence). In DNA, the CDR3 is TGCGGTCTCTCTAGCGACTCCTACGAGCAGTACTTC. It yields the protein CGLSSDSYEQYF.

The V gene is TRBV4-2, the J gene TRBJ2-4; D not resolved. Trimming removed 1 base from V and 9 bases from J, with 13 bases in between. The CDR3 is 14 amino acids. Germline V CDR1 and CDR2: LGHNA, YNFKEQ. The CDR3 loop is CASSQVIGMTIQYF. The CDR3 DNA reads TGTGCCAGCAGCCAAGTGATAGGGATGACCATTCAGTACTTC.

In nucleotides, the CDR3 is TGTGCCACCAGCAGGGGAGGAACAGGGGGCCTAGGGCAGCCCCAGCATTTT. Translated: CATSRGGTGGLGQPQHF. The chain employs TRBV15 and TRBJ1-5, with 9 bases that match TRBD1. Germline V gene data show CDR1 as LNHNV and CDR2 as YYDKDF (reference sequence). The ends lost 3 bases at V and 7 bases at J; junction bases unmatched: 13. The CDR3 has 17 residues.

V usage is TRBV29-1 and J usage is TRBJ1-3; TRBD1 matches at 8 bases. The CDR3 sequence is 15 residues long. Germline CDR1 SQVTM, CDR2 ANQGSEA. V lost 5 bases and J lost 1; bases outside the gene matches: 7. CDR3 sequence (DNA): TGCAGCGTTCAGGGGGCCAAGGTTTCTGGAAACACCATATATTTT. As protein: CSVQGAKVSGNTIYF.

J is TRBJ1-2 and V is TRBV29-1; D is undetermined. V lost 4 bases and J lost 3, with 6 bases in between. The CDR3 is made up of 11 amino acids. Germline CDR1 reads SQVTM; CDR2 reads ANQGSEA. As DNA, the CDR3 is TGCAGCGTTGGTGGCGACTATGGCTACACCTTC. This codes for CSVGGDYGYTF.

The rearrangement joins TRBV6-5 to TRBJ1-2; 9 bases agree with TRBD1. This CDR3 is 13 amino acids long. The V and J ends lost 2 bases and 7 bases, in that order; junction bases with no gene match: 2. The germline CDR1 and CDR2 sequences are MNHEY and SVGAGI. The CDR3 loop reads CASSYDRGAGYTF. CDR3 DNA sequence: TGTGCCAGCAGTTACGACAGGGGGGCTGGCTACACCTTC.

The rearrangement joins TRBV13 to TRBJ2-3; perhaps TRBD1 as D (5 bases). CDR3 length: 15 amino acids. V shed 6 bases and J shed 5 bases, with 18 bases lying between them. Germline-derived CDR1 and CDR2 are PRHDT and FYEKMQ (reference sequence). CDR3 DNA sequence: TGTGCCAGCAGTTCCCGACGTGGGCAGGGAGATACGCAGTATTTT. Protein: CASSSRRGQGDTQYF. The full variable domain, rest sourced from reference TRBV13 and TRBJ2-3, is AAGVIQSPRHLIKEKRETATLKCYPIPRHDTVYWYQQGPGQDPQFLISFYEKMQSDKGSIPDRFSAQQFSDYHSELNMSSLELGDSALYFCASSSRRGQGDTQYFGPGTRLTVL.